This TCR beta chain was documented in a study of shared T cell receptors in the human thymus. Profiled with immunoSEQ multiplex PCR; TCRdb holds only in-frame clones, not every one. This table holds around 340,000 clones, approximately 95% found once. This TCR came from a human donor. Sequenced: thymocytes.

CDR3 residues: CASSYSRGVTYEQYF. The CDR3 nucleotides are TGTGCCAGCAGTTACTCCAGGGGAGTTACCTACGAGCAGTACTTC. V is TRBV6-5 and J is TRBJ2-7; possible D gene TRBD1, 6 bases. Germline assignment: CDR1 MNHEY and CDR2 SVGAGI. The CDR3 length is 15 residues. Trimming removed 0 bases at V and 2 bases at J, with 11 bases between.